Here is one TCR beta chain with its context. This record belongs to a study of T cell clonotyping in hematopoietic cell transplantation. The method was immunoSEQ multiplex PCR; TCRdb's version includes in-frame clones alone and lacks a portion of them. Of about 69,000 clones in the sample, around 94% were seen once. Germline V lookup: CDR1 MGHRA, CDR2 YSYEKL. The CDR3 runs 10 residues. V gave up 5 bases and J gave up 7 bases, with 3 bases separating them. Sequencing was carried out using peripheral blood mononuclear cells. The sequence derives from a middle-aged man in good health. Some clones in this sample may be carry-over from other donors' samples. J is TRBJ2-1 and V is TRBV4-1; D is ambiguous. CDR3 bases: TGCGCCAGCAGCGGGAATGAGCAGTTCTTC. It yields the protein CASSGNEQFF.